The text below deals with one T cell receptor (beta chain). The data were obtained in a study of blood T cell repertoires in COVID-19. TCRdb's copy holds only in-frame clones and misses some; the assay was immunoSEQ multiplex PCR. The data contain approximately 240,000 clones, 80% to 85% of them singletons. Source material: peripheral blood. The origin of this receptor is a woman in her twenties or thirties who had recovered from COVID-19.

Here the CDR3 DNA reads TGTGCCAGCAGCTCGGGACAGGGGGTCACTGAAGCTTTCTTT. Translating gives CASSSGQGVTEAFF. The rearrangement uses TRBV11-2 and TRBJ1-1, with 11 bases matching TRBD1. V lost 4 bases, J lost 4 bases, and 2 bases stayed unmatched. Germline values: CDR1 SGHAT, CDR2 FQNNGV. The CDR3 is 14 amino acids.